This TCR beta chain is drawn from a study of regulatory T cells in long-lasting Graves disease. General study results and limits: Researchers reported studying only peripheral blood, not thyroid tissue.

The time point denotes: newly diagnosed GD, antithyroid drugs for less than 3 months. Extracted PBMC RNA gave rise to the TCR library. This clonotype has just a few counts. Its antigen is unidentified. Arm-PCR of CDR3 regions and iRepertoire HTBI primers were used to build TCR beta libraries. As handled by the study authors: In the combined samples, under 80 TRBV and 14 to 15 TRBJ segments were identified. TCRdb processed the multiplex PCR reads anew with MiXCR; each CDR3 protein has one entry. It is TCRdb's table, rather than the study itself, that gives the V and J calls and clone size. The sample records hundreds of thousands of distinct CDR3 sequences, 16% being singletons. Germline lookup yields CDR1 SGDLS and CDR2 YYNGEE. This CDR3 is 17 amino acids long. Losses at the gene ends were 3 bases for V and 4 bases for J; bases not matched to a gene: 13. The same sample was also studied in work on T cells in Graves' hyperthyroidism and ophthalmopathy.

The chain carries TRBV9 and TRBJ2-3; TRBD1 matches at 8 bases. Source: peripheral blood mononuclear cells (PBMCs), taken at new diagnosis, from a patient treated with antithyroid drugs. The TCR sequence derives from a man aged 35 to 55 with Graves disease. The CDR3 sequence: CASSALATGGVADTQYF. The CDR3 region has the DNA TGTGCCAGCAGCGCCCTTGCAACAGGGGGAGTGGCAGATACGCAGTATTTT.